The TCR beta chain described here comes from a study of blood T cell repertoires in COVID-19. Whole-study context: The United States, Italy and Spain were the sources of the acute and convalescent COVID-19 samples. Sources were T cells, B-cell-depleted T cells, or PBMCs; the material itself was cDNA or gDNA.

Between the trimmed V and J ends, which lost 2 bases and 4 bases, there was a span of 6 bases. The germline gives CDR1 SGDLS, CDR2 YYNGEE. The CDR3 has 13 residues. This clone came up once. As processed by the authors: Estimates of nucleated cell counts were drawn from the amplification of reference gene primers. Here immunoSEQ multiplex PCR was the method, and the copy in TCRdb shows in-frame clones only, minus some. The V and J calls and clone size were taken over from that table, and D and trimming were inferred from the DNA. The top ten hold 4% to 6% of the sample, which has approximately 240,000 clones, less than 85% seen once.

Sequences were obtained from peripheral blood. The sequence derives from a woman of 80 years or more with active or convalescent COVID-19. The chain is built from TRBV9 and TRBJ2-2, with D perhaps matching TRBD1 (5 bases). CDR3 protein: CASSVQGTGELFF. CDR3 sequence (DNA): TGTGCCAGCAGCGTTCAGGGCACCGGGGAGCTGTTTTTT.